This entry lists 23 T cell receptor beta chains sequenced from one sample in a study of Graves' ophthalmopathy and Graves' hyperthyroidism. RNA transcripts were the source from which TCR beta CDR3 regions were amplified. RT-PCR was first run with HTBI primers, then multiplex PCR in a second round. TCRdb re-derived calls from the multiplex PCR reads in MiXCR, one entry per CDR3 protein. The sample holds some 1.1 million distinct CDR3 sequences, less than 45% seen once. The sample comprised peripheral blood or thyroid tissue (not recorded which). These TCRs come from an adult man with Graves' hyperthyroidism.

The sample holds a few counts of this clonotype. The chain employs TRBV5-1 and TRBJ2-7; 13 bases fit TRBD2. V was pared by 4 bases and J by 2 bases, with 6 bases of the junction left unmatched. CDR1 is SGHRS and CDR2 is YFSETQ in the germline V gene. CDR3 length: 16 amino acids. The CDR3 DNA is TGCGCCAGCAGCCCAGACGGACTAGCGGGAGCCTACGAGCAGTACTTC. Encoded protein: CASSPDGLAGAYEQYF.

The sample holds many counts of this clonotype. V and J are TRBV19 and TRBJ2-7; 8 bases fit TRBD1. CDR3 length: 14 residues. Germline V gene sequence: CDR1 LNHDA, CDR2 SQIVND (reference sequence). With V trimmed by 10 bases and J by 4 bases, 12 bases remained unmatched. The CDR3 DNA reads TGTGCCACCTCCCTTAGAGGGACAGGATACGAGCAGTACTTC. Its protein is CATSLRGTGYEQYF.

The chain carries TRBV25-1 and TRBJ2-5, with D possibly matching TRBD1 (6 bases). V lost 6 bases to trimming and J lost 5 bases, with 22 bases between them. This CDR3 comprises 16 residues. CDR1 and CDR2 (germline): MGHDK, SYGVNS. In DNA, the CDR3 is TGTGCCAGCAGCACGCCCCGAGGCAGGGGTGAGGAGACCCAGTACTTC. It encodes CASSTPRGRGEETQYF.

The chain recombines TRBV10-3 with TRBJ2-7; 7 positions match TRBD2. The CDR3 extends over 14 amino acids. Germline CDR1 and CDR2: ENHRY and SYGVKD. CDR3 DNA: TGTGCAGGCATCGCGGGAGAAATACGGTACGAGCAGTACTTC. It specifies CAGIAGEIRYEQYF.

There are many counts of this clonotype. The CDR3 protein is CASSLELRTDEQYF. CDR3 nucleotides: TGTGCCAGCAGCTTAGAATTGAGGACAGACGAGCAGTACTTC. The chain has TRBV7-9 and TRBJ2-7; D may be TRBD1 (6 bases). The CDR3 runs 14 residues. V shed 1 base and J shed 5 bases, with 12 bases lying between them. Germline CDR1 SEHNR, CDR2 FQNEAQ (reference sequence).

The CDR3 sequence is CSVVARLTTEAFF. DNA for the CDR3: TGCAGCGTCGTTGCGCGGCTCACCACTGAAGCTTTCTTT. This rearrangement joins TRBV29-1 to TRBJ1-1; no reliable D call. The germline gives CDR1 SQVTM, CDR2 ANQGSEA. Trimming pared 6 bases from V and 4 bases from J, leaving 15 bases between. The CDR3 spans 13 residues.

The sample holds many counts of this clonotype. The rearrangement joins TRBV20-1 to TRBJ2-7; TRBD2 agrees at 10 bases. The CDR3 is 13 amino acids. Trimming removed 6 bases from V and 3 bases from J; junction bases left unmatched: 5. Per the germline V gene, CDR1 is DFQATT and CDR2 is SNEGSKA (reference sequence). CDR3 loop: CSADEREGYEQYF. For the CDR3, the DNA is TGCAGTGCAGATGAGCGGGAGGGCTACGAGCAGTACTTC.

Only one count was recorded for this clonotype. The chain is built from TRBV10-3 and TRBJ1-6, with D possibly being TRBD1 (5 bases). V gave up 2 bases and J gave up 9 bases, with 11 bases separating them. In germline, CDR1 is ENHRY, CDR2 SYGVKD. The CDR3 has 14 amino acids. DNA for the CDR3: TGTGCCATCAGTGAGAGGGGCACCGGTTCACCCCTCCACTTT. It codes for CAISERGTGSPLHF.

About this clonotype itself: Possible read error: a much larger clone is one base away. V gene TRBV20-1 combines with J gene TRBJ2-7; a weak D match, TRBD2 (5 bases). The DNA end lines up better with TRBJ2-5; the J call may be wrong. CDR3 length: 15 residues. From germline, CDR1 is DFQATT and CDR2 SNEGSKA (reference sequence). The DNA for the CDR3 is TGCAGTGCTAGGGGCAGCCGGGGTCACCAAGAGACCCAGTACTTC. This gives the protein CSARGSRGHQETQYF.

This clonotype has just a few counts. One junction end does not reproduce the germline sequence, and a read error may be involved. The chain employs TRBV10-3 and TRBJ1-1, with a possible D match to TRBD1 (5 bases). This CDR3 comprises 15 residues. Per the germline V gene, CDR1 is ENHRY and CDR2 is SYGVKD. The CDR3 protein is CASSDRGTANTEAFF. The CDR3, as DNA: TGTGCCAGCAGTGACCGCGGGACGGCGAACACTGAAGCTTTCTTT.

This clonotype was recorded many times. This rearrangement joins TRBV7-8 to TRBJ1-6; 7 bases map to TRBD1. The CDR3 length is 16 residues. With V trimmed by 0 bases and J by 10 bases, 9 bases remained unmatched. Germline V CDR1 and CDR2: SGHVS, FQNEAQ. CDR3 sequence (DNA): TGTGCCAGCAGCTTAGCACCGACAGGGTGGGAATCACCCCTCCACTTT. It yields the protein CASSLAPTGWESPLHF.

The rearrangement joins TRBV10-3 to TRBJ1-4; tentative D call: TRBD1 (6 bases). Trimming shortened V by 7 bases and J by 0 bases, and 12 bases separated the two germline ends. Germline V lookup: CDR1 ENHRY, CDR2 SYGVKD. This CDR3 is 15 amino acids long. CDR3 residues: CAIKEGDATNEKLFF. The CDR3 nucleotides are TGTGCCATCAAGGAGGGGGATGCAACTAATGAAAAACTGTTTTTT.

Ten or more counts support this clonotype. The rearrangement uses TRBV19 and TRBJ1-5; D is perhaps TRBD1 (5 bases). CDR1 and CDR2 from the germline V gene are LNHDA and SQIVND (reference sequence). The CDR3 totals 15 residues. V was cut by 0 bases and J by 3 bases, with 9 bases left in between. This CDR3 is CASSIDGGINQPQHF. The CDR3 DNA reads as TGTGCCAGTAGTATAGACGGGGGGATCAATCAGCCCCAGCATTTT.

The table lists this clonotype with many counts. The chain joins TRBV2 to TRBJ1-2, with D unresolved. The V end was cut by 4 bases, the J end by 0 bases, with 9 bases between. The CDR3 length is 14 residues. Germline V CDR1 and CDR2: SNHLY, FYNNEI. The DNA of the CDR3 is TGTGCCAGCAGTGCGGCTTTAACTAACTATGGCTACACCTTC. Translated, it gives CASSAALTNYGYTF.

Ten or more counts support this clonotype. The V call is TRBV19, the J call TRBJ1-5; D unresolved. The CDR3 length is 13 residues. V gave up 2 bases and J gave up 9 bases, with 11 bases separating them. The germline CDR1 and CDR2 sequences are LNHDA and SQIVND (reference sequence). DNA of the CDR3: TGTGCCAGTAGTATATCGGCCGATAGGCCCCAGCATTTT. It translates to CASSISADRPQHF.

A few counts support this clonotype. The chain has TRBV12-3 or TRBV12-4 and TRBJ2-7; TRBD2 aligns across 11 bases. CDR3 length: 15 amino acids. J was trimmed by 6 bases and V by 3 bases; bases with no gene match: 7. The CDR3 sequence is CASSFSSGRHSEQYF. CDR3 DNA: TGTGCCAGCAGTTTCTCTAGCGGGAGGCACAGCGAGCAGTACTTC.

The V and J genes are TRBV2 and TRBJ2-2, with TRBD1 matching over 8 bases. V lost 9 bases, J lost 1 base, and 7 bases stayed unmatched. In germline, CDR1 is SNHLY, CDR2 FYNNEI. The CDR3 spans 15 residues. DNA of the CDR3: TGTGCCAGTCCCTCCGGGACAGGGAACACCGGGGAGCTGTTTTTT. It encodes CASPSGTGNTGELFF.

Ten or more counts support this clonotype. This rearrangement joins TRBV3-1 to TRBJ2-5, with D perhaps TRBD2 (6 bases). The CDR3 runs to 15 residues. Trimming left V 1 base short and J 4 bases short, with 13 bases between. Per germline, CDR1 LGHDT and CDR2 YNNKEL (reference sequence). The CDR3 nucleotides read TGTGCCAGCAGCCAAGGGAGGAGGGGAGCAGAGACCCAGTACTTC. It specifies CASSQGRRGAETQYF.

This clonotype appeared a few times. The chain links TRBV15 to TRBJ2-7, with TRBD2 matching 13 bases. Trimming removed 5 bases from V and 6 bases from J; junction bases left unmatched: 10. This CDR3 has 16 amino acids. Per the germline V gene, CDR1 is LNHNV and CDR2 is YYDKDF (reference sequence). The CDR3 DNA is TGTGCCACCAGCGGCAAAACAGGGACTAGCGGGGCCGAGCAGTACTTC. Translation: CATSGKTGTSGAEQYF.

Worth noting for this clonotype: With a much larger clone just one base away, this may be a read error. The chain uses TRBV7-2 and TRBJ1-2; tentative D call: TRBD1 (6 bases). The germline V gene has CDR1 SGHTA and CDR2 FQGNSA. The CDR3 loop spans 15 amino acids. The CDR3 bases are TGTGCCGGCAGCTTAGCCCAGGGGTTGGGCTATGGCTACACCTTC. Protein sequence: CAGSLAQGLGYGYTF.

This clonotype was found many times. The chain uses TRBV16 and TRBJ2-5, with D uncertain. In germline, CDR1 is KGHSY, CDR2 FQNENV. The length of the CDR3 is 13 residues. V was clipped by 4 bases and J by 5 bases, with 11 bases between them. The CDR3 loop is CASSRRLVETQYF. The CDR3 DNA reads TGTGCCAGCAGCCGACGGTTGGTCGAGACCCAGTACTTC. Supplemented by reference TRBV16 and TRBJ2-5, the full variable domain reads GEEVAQTPKHLVRGEGQKAKLYCAPIKGHSYVFWYQQVLKNEFKFLISFQNENVFDETGMPKERFSAKCLPNSPCSLEIQATKLEDSAVYFCASSRRLVETQYFGPGTRLLVL.

The CDR3 region has the DNA TGTGCCATCAGTGAGTCGACTTGGGCTAGTCCTCATCGCGAGCAGTACTTC. Its translation is CAISESTWASPHREQYF. The V call is TRBV10-3, the J call TRBJ2-7; no reliable D call. The length of the CDR3 is 17 residues. V lost 0 bases, J lost 6 bases, and 21 bases lay in between. Germline-derived CDR1 and CDR2 are ENHRY and SYGVKD.

About this clonotype itself: Sequence at one end of the junction differs from germline and may be a read error. The chain is built from TRBV2 and TRBJ2-5, with unresolved D. This CDR3 contains 14 residues. Germline V gene data show CDR1 as SNHLY and CDR2 as FYNNEI. The CDR3 is CATSDQNEMETQYF. In DNA form, the CDR3 reads TGTGCCACCAGTGACCAAAATGAGATGGAGACCCAGTACTTC. The complete variable domain, with remaining parts taken from reference TRBV2 and TRBJ2-5, reads EPEVTQTPSHQVTQMGQEVILRCVPISNHLYFYWYRQILGQKVEFLVSFYNNEISEKSEIFDDQFSVERPDGSNFTLKIRSTKLEDSAMYFCATSDQNEMETQYFGPGTRLLVL.